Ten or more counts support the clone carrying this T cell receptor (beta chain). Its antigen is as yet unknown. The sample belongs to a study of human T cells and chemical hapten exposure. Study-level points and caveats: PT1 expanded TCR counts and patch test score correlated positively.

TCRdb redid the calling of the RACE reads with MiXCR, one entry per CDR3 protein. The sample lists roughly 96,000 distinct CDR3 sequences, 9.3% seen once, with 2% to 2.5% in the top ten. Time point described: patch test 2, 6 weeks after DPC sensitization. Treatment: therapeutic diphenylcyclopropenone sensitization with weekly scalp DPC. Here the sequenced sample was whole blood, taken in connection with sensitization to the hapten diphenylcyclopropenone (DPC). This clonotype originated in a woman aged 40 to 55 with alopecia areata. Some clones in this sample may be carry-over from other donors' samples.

This CDR3 is CASSRLDSSTDTQYF. DNA for the CDR3: TGTGCCAGCAGTCGACTAGATTCTAGCACAGATACGCAGTATTTT. This chain links TRBV27 with TRBJ2-3, with D tentatively TRBD2 (6 bases). V shed 5 bases and J shed 0 bases, with 12 bases lying between them. The CDR3 runs to 15 residues. Germline V CDR1 and CDR2: MNHEY, SMNVEV (reference sequence).